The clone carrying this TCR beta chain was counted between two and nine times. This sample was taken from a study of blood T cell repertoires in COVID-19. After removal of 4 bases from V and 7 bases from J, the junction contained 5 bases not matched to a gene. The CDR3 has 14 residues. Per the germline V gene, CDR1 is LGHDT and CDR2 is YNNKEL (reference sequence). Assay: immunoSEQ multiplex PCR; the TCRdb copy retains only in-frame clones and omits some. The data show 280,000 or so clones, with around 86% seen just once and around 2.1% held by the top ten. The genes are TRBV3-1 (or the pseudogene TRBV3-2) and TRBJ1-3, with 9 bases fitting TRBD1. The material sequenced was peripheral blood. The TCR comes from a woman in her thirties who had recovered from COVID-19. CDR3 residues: CASSRGTGRNTIYF. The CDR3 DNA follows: TGTGCCAGCAGCCGGGGGACAGGGAGGAACACCATATATTTT.